This T cell receptor (beta chain) was captured by sequencing in a study of long-term antiretroviral therapy in people with HIV. From each donor, at least one pre-ART PBMC sample and at least two post-ART PBMC samples were obtained. Investigators performed immunoSEQ version v3.0 at survey level. Sequencing used immunoSEQ multiplex PCR; TCRdb keeps in-frame clones, though not all of them. The sample lists about 40,000 clones; approximately 86% were seen once. Per the germline V gene, CDR1 is SGHVS and CDR2 is FQNEAQ. The CDR3 consists of 12 residues. The V gene lost 2 bases and the J gene lost 7 bases, with 8 bases spanning the gap.

This chain joins TRBV7-8 and TRBJ1-1; D unclear. The TCR originated in a woman between 45 and 65 years old with HIV. The source material was unsorted PBMCs, sampled 0.1 years before starting antiretroviral therapy. CDR3 nucleotide sequence: TGTGCCAGCAGCTTAACGGACCGTGAAGCTTTCTTT. It yields the protein CASSLTDREAFF.